This T cell receptor beta chain was documented in a study of graft-versus-host responses after intestinal transplantation. Study at large: All recipients were transplanted with multivisceral, liver-intestinal, or isolated intestinal grafts. Anti-thymocyte globulin served as induction for all recipients, who then took tacrolimus and steroids for approximately three years. Study-wide points: Analysis identified GvH clones in recipient marrow, with some appearing first in ileum or blood. Across patients carrying graft-donor T cell macrochimerism, allografts held high graft-versus-host to host-versus-graft clonal ratios.

The repertoire was sequenced with immunoSEQ multiplex PCR; TCRdb's copy has only in-frame clones and lacks some. The sample lists over 100,000 clones, roughly nine tenths occurring once. Comments on this clone: Its antigen is still unknown.

Trimming took off 5 bases at V and 5 bases at J, with 12 bases between the two ends. Germline CDR1 and CDR2: KGHSH and LQKENI. The CDR3 contains 13 residues. Sequenced material: unstimulated CD4+ T cells sorted from spleen or lymph node cells, taken before transplant. The chain has TRBV18 and TRBJ2-5; D gene unclear. The TCR originated in a human donor who was the organ donor for an intestinal transplant. The CDR3, as DNA: TGTGCCAGCTCAAAAAGGGAAGGGGAGACCCAGTACTTC. Protein sequence: CASSKREGETQYF.